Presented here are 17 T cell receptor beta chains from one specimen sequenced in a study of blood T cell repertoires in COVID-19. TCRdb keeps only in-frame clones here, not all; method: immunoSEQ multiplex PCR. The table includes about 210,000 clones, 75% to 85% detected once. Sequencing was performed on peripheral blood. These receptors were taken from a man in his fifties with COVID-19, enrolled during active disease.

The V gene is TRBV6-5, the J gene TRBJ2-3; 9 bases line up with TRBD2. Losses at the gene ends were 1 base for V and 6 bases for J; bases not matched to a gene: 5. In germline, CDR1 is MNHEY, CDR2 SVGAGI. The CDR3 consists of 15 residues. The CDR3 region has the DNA TGTGCCAGCAGTTACTTAGCGGGGGCGCTGGATACGCAGTATTTT. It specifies CASSYLAGALDTQYF.

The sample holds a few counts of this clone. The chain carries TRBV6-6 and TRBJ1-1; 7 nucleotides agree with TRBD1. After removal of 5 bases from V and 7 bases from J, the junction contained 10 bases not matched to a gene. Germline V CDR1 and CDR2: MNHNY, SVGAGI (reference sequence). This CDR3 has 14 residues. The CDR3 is CASSNAGTVIEAFF. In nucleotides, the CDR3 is TGTGCCAGCAGTAACGCCGGGACAGTCATTGAAGCTTTCTTT.

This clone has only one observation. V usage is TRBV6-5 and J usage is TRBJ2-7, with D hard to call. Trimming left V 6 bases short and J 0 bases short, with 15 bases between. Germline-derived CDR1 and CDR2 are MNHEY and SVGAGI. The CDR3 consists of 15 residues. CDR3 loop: CASSRLRQSSYEQYF. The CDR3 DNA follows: TGTGCCAGCAGCCGTCTCAGGCAAAGCTCCTACGAGCAGTACTTC.

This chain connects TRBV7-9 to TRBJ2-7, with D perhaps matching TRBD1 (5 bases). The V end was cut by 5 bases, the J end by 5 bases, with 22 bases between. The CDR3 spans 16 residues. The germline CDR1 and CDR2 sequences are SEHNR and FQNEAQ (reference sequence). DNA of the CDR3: TGTGCCAGCAGCCCCACCGGACAAGGCCGGTTTCACGAGCAGTACTTC. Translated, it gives CASSPTGQGRFHEQYF.

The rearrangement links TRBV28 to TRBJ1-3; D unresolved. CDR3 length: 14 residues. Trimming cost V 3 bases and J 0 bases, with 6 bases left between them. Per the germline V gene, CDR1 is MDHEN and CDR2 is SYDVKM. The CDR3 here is CASSFRVSGNTIYF. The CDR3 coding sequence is TGTGCCAGCAGTTTTAGAGTCTCTGGAAACACCATATATTTT.

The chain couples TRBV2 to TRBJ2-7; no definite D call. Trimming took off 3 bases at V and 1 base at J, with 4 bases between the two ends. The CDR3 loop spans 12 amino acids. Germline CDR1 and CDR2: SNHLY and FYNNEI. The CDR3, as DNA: TGTGCCAGCAGTGAGCGTTCCTACGAGCAGTACTTC. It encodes CASSERSYEQYF.

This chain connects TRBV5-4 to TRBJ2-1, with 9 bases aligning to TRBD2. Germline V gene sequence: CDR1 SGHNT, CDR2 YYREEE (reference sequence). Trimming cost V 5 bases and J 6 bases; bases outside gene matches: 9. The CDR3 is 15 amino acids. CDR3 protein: CASRYRTSAGNEQFF. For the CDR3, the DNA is TGTGCCAGCAGATACAGGACTAGCGCCGGCAATGAGCAGTTCTTC.

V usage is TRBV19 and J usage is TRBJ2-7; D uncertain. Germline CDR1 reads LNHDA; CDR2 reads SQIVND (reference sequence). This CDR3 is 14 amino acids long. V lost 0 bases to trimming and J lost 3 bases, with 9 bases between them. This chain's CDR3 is CASSIEHTGYEQYF. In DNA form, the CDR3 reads TGTGCCAGTAGTATAGAACATACGGGCTACGAGCAGTACTTC.

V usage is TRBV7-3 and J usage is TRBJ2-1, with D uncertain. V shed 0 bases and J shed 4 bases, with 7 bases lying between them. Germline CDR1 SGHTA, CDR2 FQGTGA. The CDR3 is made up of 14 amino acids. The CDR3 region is CASSLTGSYNEQFF. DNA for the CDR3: TGTGCCAGCAGCTTAACCGGGTCATACAATGAGCAGTTCTTC.

The CDR3 loop is CASSDSGTSGRGQYF. The DNA for the CDR3 is TGTGCCAGCAGTGACTCGGGGACTAGCGGGCGGGGGCAGTATTTT. J is TRBJ2-3 and V is TRBV6-4; 12 nucleotides agree with TRBD2. J was trimmed by 11 bases and V by 0 bases; bases with no gene match: 6. The length of the CDR3 is 15 residues. CDR1 is MRHNA and CDR2 is SNTAGT in the germline V gene.

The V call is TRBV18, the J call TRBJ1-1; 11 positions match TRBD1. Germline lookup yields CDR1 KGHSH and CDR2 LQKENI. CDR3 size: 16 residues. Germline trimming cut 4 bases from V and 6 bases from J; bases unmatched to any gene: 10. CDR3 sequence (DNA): TGTGCCAGCTCACTACAACCGGGACAGGGGGTCGCTGAAGCTTTCTTT. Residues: CASSLQPGQGVAEAFF.

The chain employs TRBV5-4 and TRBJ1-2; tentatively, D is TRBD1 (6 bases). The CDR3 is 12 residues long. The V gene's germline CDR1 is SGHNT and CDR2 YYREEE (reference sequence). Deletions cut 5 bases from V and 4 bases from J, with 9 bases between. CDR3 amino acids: CASSQGPYGYTF. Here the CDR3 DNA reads TGTGCCAGCAGTCAGGGGCCCTATGGCTACACCTTC. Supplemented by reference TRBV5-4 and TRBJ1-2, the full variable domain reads ETGVTQSPTHLIKTRGQQVTLRCSSQSGHNTVSWYQQALGQGPQFIFQYYREEENGRGNFPPRFSGLQFPNYSSELNVNALELDDSALYLCASSQGPYGYTFGSGTRLTVV.

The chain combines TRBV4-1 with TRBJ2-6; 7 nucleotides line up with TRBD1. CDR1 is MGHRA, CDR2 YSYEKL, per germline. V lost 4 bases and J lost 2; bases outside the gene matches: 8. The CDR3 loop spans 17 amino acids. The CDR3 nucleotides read TGCGCCAGCAGCCTATCGGGACAGCTGACTGGGGCCAACGTCCTGACTTTC. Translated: CASSLSGQLTGANVLTF.

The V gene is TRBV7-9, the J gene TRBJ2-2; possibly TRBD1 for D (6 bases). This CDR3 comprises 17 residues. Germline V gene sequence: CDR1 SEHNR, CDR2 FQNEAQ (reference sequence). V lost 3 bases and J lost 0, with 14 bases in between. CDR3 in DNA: TGTGCCAGCAGCTTCCCGCCGGCAGGGGCGAACACCGGGGAGCTGTTTTTT. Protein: CASSFPPAGANTGELFF.

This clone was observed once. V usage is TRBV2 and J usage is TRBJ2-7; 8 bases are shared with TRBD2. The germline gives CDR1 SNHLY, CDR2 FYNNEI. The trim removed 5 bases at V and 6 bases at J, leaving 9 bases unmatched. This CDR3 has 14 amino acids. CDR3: CASSSPGGGGEQYF. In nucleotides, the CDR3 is TGTGCCAGCAGTTCACCCGGGGGGGGCGGCGAGCAGTACTTC.

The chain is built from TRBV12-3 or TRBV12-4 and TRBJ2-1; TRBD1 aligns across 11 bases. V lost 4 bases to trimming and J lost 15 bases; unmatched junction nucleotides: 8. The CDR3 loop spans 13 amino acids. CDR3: CASSSNTGQGVFF. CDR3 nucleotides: TGTGCCAGCAGTTCAAATACGGGACAGGGGGTGTTCTTC.

CDR3 nucleotide sequence: TGTGCCAGCAGCTCATCAGAGAACACTGAAGCTTTCTTT. Translation gives CASSSSENTEAFF. The J gene is TRBJ1-1, the V gene TRBV7-3; unclear D gene. The CDR3 spans 13 residues. The germline V gene has CDR1 SGHTA and CDR2 FQGTGA. V was trimmed by 4 bases and J by 1 base, leaving 7 bases between them.